The table lists the clone carrying this T cell receptor (beta chain) with many counts. Its target is not known. TCRdb analysed the reads with MiXCR anew, one entry per CDR3 protein. Among 360,000 or so distinct CDR3 sequences listed, approximately 30% were seen once. These data come from a study of T cell repertoires in cytomegalovirus infection. Study-wide background: TCR beta signatures that were public indicated CMV infection and matching HLA type.

The CDR3 runs to 17 residues. V lost 0 bases and J lost 5; bases outside the gene matches: 10. Per germline, CDR1 SGHTA and CDR2 FQGNSA. The gene calls are TRBV7-2 and TRBJ2-5, with 9 bases fitting TRBD2. The TCR was taken from a human donor in good health (CMV status not recorded). Some clones in this sample may be carry-over from other donors' samples. The specimen comprised cultured PBMCs, sampled from culture after CMV antigen stimulation. CDR3: CASSLAPFAGGSETQYF. CDR3 bases: TGTGCCAGCAGCTTAGCCCCCTTCGCGGGAGGGAGCGAGACCCAGTACTTC.